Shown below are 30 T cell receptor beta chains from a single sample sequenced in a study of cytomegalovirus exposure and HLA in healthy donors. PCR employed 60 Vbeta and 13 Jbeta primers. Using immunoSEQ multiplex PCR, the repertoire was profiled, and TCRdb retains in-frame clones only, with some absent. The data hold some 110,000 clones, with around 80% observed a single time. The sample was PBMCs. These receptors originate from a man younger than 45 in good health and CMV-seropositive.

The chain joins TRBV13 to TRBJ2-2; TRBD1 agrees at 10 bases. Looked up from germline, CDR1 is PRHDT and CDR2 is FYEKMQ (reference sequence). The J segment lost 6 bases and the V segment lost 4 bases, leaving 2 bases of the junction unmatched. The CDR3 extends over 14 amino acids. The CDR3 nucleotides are TGTGCCAGCAGCTGGACAGGGGGGGCCGGGGAGCTGTTTTTT. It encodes CASSWTGGAGELFF.

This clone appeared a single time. CDR3 loop: CASSLWRGGGYTF. The CDR3 nucleotides are TGTGCCAGCAGTTTATGGAGGGGGGGTGGCTACACCTTC. The genes are TRBV28 and TRBJ1-2; the D gene is possibly TRBD1 (6 bases). V was clipped by 0 bases and J by 7 bases, with 9 bases between them. The germline V gene has CDR1 MDHEN and CDR2 SYDVKM. CDR3 size: 13 residues.

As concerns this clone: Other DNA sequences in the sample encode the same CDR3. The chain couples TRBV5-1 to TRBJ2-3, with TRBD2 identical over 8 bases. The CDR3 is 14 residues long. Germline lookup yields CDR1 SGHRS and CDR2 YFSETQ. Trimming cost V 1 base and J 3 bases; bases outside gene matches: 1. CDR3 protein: CASSLTSGTDTQYF. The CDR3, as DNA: TGCGCCAGCAGCTTGACTAGCGGAACAGATACGCAGTATTTT.

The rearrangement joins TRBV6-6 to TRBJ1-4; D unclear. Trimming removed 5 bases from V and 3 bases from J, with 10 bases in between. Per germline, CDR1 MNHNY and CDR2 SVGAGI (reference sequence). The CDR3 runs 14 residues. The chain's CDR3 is CASSSRVANEKLFF. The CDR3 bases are TGTGCCAGCAGTAGCCGGGTGGCTAATGAAAAACTGTTTTTT.

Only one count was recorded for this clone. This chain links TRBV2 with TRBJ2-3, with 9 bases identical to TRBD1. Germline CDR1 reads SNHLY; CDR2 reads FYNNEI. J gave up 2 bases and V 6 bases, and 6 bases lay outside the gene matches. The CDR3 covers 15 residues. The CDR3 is CASRRTGVVTDTQYF. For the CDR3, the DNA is TGTGCCAGCAGAAGGACAGGGGTCGTCACAGATACGCAGTATTTT.

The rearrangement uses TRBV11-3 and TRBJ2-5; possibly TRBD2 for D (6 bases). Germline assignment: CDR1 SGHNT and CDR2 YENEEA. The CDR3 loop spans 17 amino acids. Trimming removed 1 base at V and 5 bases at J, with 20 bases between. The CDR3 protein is CASSLGLSGGTGETQYF. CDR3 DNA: TGTGCCAGCAGCTTAGGGCTAAGCGGAGGGACTGGGGAGACCCAGTACTTC.

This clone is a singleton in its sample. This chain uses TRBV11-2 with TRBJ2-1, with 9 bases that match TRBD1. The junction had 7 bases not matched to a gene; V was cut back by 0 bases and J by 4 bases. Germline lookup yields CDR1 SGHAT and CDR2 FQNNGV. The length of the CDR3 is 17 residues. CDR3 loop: CASSLEDWDRAYNEQFF. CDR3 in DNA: TGTGCCAGCAGCTTAGAGGACTGGGACAGGGCTTACAATGAGCAGTTCTTC.

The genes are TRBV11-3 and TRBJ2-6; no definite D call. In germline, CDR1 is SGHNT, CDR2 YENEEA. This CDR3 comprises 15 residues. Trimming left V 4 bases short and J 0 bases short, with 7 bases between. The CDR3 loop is CASSSLVSGANVLTF. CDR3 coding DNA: TGTGCCAGCAGCTCGCTAGTCTCTGGGGCCAACGTCCTGACTTTC.

This CDR3 reads CASSPRTGMGPTDTQYF. The CDR3 region has the DNA TGTGCCAGCAGCCCGAGGACAGGGATGGGTCCGACAGATACGCAGTATTTT. J is TRBJ2-3 and V is TRBV7-9; 8 bases are shared with TRBD1. Trimming cost V 5 bases and J 3 bases; bases outside gene matches: 13. There are 17 residues in the CDR3. Germline CDR1 SEHNR, CDR2 FQNEAQ (reference sequence).

The CDR3, as DNA: TGCGCCAGCAGCTTAGGGGGGGCAACTAATGAAAAACTGTTTTTT. Translated, it gives CASSLGGATNEKLFF. This sequence joins TRBV5-1 and TRBJ1-4, with D tentatively TRBD1 (6 bases). Trimming shortened V by 2 bases and J by 0 bases, and 8 bases separated the two germline ends. CDR1 and CDR2 from the germline V gene are SGHRS and YFSETQ. This CDR3 spans 15 amino acids.

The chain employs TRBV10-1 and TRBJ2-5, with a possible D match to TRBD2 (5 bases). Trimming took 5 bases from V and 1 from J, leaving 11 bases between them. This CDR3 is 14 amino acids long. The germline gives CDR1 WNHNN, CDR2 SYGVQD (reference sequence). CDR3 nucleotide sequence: TGCGCCAGCAGTAAGCGGAACCTCCAAGAGACCCAGTACTTC. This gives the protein CASSKRNLQETQYF.

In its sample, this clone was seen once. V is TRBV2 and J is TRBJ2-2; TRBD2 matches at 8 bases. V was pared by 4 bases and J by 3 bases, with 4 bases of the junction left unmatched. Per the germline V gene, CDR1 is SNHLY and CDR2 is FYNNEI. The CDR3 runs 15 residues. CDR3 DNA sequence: TGTGCCAGCAGTGGTCGAGCGGGGGACACCGGGGAGCTGTTTTTT. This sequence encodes CASSGRAGDTGELFF. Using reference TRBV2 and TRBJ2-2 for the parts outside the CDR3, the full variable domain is EPEVTQTPSHQVTQMGQEVILRCVPISNHLYFYWYRQILGQKVEFLVSFYNNEISEKSEIFDDQFSVERPDGSNFTLKIRSTKLEDSAMYFCASSGRAGDTGELFFGEGSRLTVL.

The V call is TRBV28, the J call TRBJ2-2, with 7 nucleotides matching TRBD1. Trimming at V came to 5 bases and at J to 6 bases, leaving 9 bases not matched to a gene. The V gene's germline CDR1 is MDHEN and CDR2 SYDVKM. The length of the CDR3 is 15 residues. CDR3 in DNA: TGTGCCAGCAGTCCGCCCCGACAGGGCCCCGGGGAGCTGTTTTTT. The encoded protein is CASSPPRQGPGELFF.

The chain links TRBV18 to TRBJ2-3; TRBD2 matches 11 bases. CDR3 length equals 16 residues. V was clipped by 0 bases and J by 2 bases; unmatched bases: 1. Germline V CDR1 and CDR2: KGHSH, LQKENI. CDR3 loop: CASSPPGLADTDTQYF. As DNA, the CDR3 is TGTGCCAGCTCACCACCGGGACTAGCGGACACAGATACGCAGTATTTT.

The CDR3 DNA follows: TGCGCCAGCAGCCCAGGGGGTCCTGGAAACACCATATATTTT. As protein: CASSPGGPGNTIYF. The chain employs TRBV4-1 and TRBJ1-3; 7 positions agree with TRBD1. The germline CDR1 and CDR2 sequences are MGHRA and YSYEKL. This CDR3 has 14 amino acids. Trimming cost V 4 bases and J 2 bases; bases outside gene matches: 2.

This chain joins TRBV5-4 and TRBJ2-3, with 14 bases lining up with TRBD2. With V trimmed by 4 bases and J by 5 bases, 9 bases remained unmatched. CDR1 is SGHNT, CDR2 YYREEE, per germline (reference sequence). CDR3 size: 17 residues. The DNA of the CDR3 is TGTGCCAGCAGCCCTGGGACTAGCGGGAGAGCAATAGATACGCAGTATTTT. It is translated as CASSPGTSGRAIDTQYF.

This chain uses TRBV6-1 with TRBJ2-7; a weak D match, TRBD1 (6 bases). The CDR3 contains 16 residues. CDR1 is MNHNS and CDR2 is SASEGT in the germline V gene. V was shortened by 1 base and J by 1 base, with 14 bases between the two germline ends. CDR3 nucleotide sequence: TGTGCCAGCAGTGAAGGGGCAGGGGCCCGATCCTACGAGCAGTACTTC. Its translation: CASSEGAGARSYEQYF.

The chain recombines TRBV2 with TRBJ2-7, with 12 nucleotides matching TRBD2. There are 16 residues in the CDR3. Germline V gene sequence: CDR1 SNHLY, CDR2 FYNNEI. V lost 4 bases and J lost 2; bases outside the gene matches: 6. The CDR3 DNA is TGTGCCAGCAGTGCCTCTAGACTAGCGGGGGCCTACGAGCAGTACTTC. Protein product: CASSASRLAGAYEQYF.

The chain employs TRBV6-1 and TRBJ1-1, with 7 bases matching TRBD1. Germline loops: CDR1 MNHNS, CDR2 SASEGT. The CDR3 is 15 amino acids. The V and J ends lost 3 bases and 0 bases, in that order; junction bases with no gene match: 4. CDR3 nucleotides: TGTGCCAGCAGTGAGTTGGGACAGATGAACACTGAAGCTTTCTTT. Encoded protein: CASSELGQMNTEAFF.

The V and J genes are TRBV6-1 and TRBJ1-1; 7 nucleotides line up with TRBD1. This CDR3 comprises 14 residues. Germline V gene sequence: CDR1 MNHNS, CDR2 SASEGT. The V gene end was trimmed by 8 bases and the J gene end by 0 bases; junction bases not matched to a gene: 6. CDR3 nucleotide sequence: TGTGCCAGCGGTCTGACAGGGCTGAACACTGAAGCTTTCTTT. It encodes CASGLTGLNTEAFF.

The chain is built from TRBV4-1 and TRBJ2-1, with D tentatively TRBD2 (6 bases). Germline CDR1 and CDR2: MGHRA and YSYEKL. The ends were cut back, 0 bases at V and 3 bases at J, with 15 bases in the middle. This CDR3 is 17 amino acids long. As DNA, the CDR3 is TGCGCCAGCAGCCAAGAATGCCACCGGGGAGGCTACAATGAGCAGTTCTTC. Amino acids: CASSQECHRGGYNEQFF.

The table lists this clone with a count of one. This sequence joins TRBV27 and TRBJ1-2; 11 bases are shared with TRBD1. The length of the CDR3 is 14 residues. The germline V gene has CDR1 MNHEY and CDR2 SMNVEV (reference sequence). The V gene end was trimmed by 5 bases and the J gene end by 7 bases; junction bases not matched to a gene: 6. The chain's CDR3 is CASSPGQGESGYTF. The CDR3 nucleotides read TGTGCCAGCAGTCCGGGACAGGGGGAATCTGGCTACACCTTC.

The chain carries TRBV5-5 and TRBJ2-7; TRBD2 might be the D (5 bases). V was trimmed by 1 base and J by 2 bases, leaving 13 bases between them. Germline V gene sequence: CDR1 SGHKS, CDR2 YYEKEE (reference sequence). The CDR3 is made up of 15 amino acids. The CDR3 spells CASSLLESGPYEQYV. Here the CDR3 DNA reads TGTGCCAGCAGCTTGTTGGAAAGCGGTCCCTACGAGCAGTACGTC.

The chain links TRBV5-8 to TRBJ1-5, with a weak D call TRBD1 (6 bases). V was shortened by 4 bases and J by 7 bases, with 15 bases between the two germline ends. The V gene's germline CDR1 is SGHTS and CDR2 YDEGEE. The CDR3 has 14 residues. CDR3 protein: CASSISGAGQPQHF. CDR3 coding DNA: TGTGCCAGCAGCATATCAGGGGCAGGACAGCCCCAGCATTTT.

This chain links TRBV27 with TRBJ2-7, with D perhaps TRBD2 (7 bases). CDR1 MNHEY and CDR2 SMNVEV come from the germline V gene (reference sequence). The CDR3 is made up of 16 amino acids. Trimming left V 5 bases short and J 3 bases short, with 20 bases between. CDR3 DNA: TGTGCCAGCAGTGAGGGGCCGGGCGGGGGCGACTACGAGCAGTACTTC. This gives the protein CASSEGPGGGDYEQYF.

CDR3 sequence: CASSVSLGGYNEQFF. CDR3 DNA sequence: TGTGCCAGCAGCGTCAGCCTAGGAGGTTACAATGAGCAGTTCTTC. V is TRBV9 and J is TRBJ2-1; possibly TRBD2 for D (5 bases). With 2 bases removed from V and 4 bases from J, the gap between germline ends came to 13 bases. The CDR3 spans 15 residues. CDR1 and CDR2 from the germline V gene are SGDLS and YYNGEE.

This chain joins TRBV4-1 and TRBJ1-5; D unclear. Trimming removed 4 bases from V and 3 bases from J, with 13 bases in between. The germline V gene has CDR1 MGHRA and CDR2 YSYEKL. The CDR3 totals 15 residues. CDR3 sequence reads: CASSRIRDPNQPQHF. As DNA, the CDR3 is TGCGCCAGCAGCCGAATCCGGGATCCCAATCAGCCCCAGCATTTT.

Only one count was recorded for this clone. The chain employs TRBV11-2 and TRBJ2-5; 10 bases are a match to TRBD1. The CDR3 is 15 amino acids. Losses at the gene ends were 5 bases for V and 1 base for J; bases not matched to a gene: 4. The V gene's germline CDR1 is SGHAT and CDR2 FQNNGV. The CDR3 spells CASSLGQGSQETQYF. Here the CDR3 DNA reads TGTGCCAGCAGCCTGGGACAGGGGTCCCAAGAGACCCAGTACTTC.

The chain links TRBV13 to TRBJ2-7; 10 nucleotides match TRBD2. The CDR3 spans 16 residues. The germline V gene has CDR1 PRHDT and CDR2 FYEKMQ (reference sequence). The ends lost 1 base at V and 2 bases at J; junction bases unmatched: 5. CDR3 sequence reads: CASSLAGSGRPYEQYV. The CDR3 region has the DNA TGTGCCAGCAGCTTAGCGGGTAGCGGGAGGCCCTACGAGCAGTACGTC.

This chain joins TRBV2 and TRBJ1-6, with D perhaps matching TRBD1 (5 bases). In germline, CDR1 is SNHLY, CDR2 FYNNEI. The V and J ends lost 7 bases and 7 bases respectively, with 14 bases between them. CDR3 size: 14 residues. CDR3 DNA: TGTGCCAGCAAACAGGACGGCAGGAATTCACCCCTCCACTTT. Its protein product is CASKQDGRNSPLHF.